The 6 T cell receptor beta chains reported below all come from one sample, sequenced in a study of siplizumab effects on memory and regulatory T cells. Here immunoSEQ multiplex PCR was the method, and the copy in TCRdb shows in-frame clones only, minus some. The data contain around 110,000 clones, approximately 94% of them singletons. Specimen: non-Treg CD4+ T cells sorted from blood. The receptors stem from a human donor in good health.

This chain joins TRBV18 and TRBJ2-1; 10 bases are shared with TRBD2. Germline V gene sequence: CDR1 KGHSH, CDR2 LQKENI. CDR3 length equals 16 residues. Germline trimming cut 1 base from V and 5 bases from J; bases unmatched to any gene: 5. The CDR3 DNA is TGTGCCAGCTCACCACTGAGCGGGAGGGACAACAATGAGCAGTTCTTC. Translating gives CASSPLSGRDNNEQFF.

The chain carries TRBV6-5 and TRBJ1-5, with 8 bases fitting TRBD1. J was trimmed by 1 base and V by 8 bases; bases with no gene match: 4. The CDR3 runs 14 residues. The germline V gene encodes CDR1 MNHEY and CDR2 SVGAGI. The DNA of the CDR3 is TGTGCCAGCGGGGGGACAGGCAGCAATCAGCCCCAGCATTTT. Its translation: CASGGTGSNQPQHF.

The chain uses TRBV7-9 and TRBJ2-6; no reliable D call. The V gene's germline CDR1 is SEHNR and CDR2 FQNEAQ (reference sequence). The CDR3 runs to 18 residues. Trimming stripped 5 bases from V and 0 bases from J, with 17 bases between. CDR3 in DNA: TGTGCCAGCAGCCCCAGGTTTTCGCAAAGCTCTGGGGCCAACGTCCTGACTTTC. Its translation: CASSPRFSQSSGANVLTF.

CDR3 nucleotides: TGTGCCAGCAGCTTGGCCCAGAAAGGTGGCTACACCTTC. Residues: CASSLAQKGGYTF. J is TRBJ1-2 and V is TRBV5-4; D is ambiguous. The V end was cut by 0 bases, the J end by 7 bases, with 10 bases between. Germline V gene sequence: CDR1 SGHNT, CDR2 YYREEE (reference sequence). CDR3 length: 13 amino acids.

The chain carries TRBV7-9 and TRBJ1-6; D call uncertain. V dropped 1 base and J dropped 5 bases, with 9 bases sitting between them. Germline CDR1 reads SEHNR; CDR2 reads FQNEAQ (reference sequence). The CDR3 is made up of 15 amino acids. This chain's CDR3 is CASSLGVADNSPLHF. CDR3 DNA: TGTGCCAGCAGCTTAGGGGTAGCGGATAATTCACCCCTCCACTTT.

The V and J genes are TRBV18 and TRBJ2-2, with D possibly called TRBD1 or TRBD2 (5 bases each). Trimming stripped 6 bases from V and 5 bases from J, with 16 bases between. In germline, CDR1 is KGHSH, CDR2 LQKENI. This CDR3 spans 15 amino acids. The CDR3 nucleotides read TGTGCCAGCTCGTCGGGGCAGCCCCCTACCGGGGAGCTGTTTTTT. This encodes CASSSGQPPTGELFF.